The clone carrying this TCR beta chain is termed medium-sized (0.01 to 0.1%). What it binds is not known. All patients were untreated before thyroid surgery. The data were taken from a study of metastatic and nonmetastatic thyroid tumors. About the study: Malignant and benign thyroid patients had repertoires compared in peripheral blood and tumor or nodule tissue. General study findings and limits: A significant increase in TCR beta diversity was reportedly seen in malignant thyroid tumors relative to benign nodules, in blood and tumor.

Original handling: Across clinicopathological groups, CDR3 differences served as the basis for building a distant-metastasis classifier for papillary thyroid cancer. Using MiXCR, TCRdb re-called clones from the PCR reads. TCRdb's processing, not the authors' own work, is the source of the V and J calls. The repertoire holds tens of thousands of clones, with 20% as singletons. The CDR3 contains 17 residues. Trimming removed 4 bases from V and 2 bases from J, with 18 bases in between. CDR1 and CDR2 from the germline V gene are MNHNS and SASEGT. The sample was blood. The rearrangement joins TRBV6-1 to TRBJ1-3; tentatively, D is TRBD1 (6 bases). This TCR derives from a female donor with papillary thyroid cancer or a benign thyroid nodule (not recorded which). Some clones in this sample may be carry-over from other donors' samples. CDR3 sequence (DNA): TGTGCCAGCAGTGGCGGGTCAGGGGCATTTGCTGGAAACACCATATATTTT. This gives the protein CASSGGSGAFAGNTIYF.